This is a list of T cell receptor beta chains from one sample in a study of primary melanoma T cells and metastatic recurrence. Data came from immunoSEQ multiplex PCR; TCRdb stores just in-frame clones and leaves some out. This sample has about 1,500 clones; about 80% occur once, and the top ten carry around a quarter. What was sequenced was melanoma tumor tissue. Receptor source: a human donor with melanoma. Both conserved end residues are part of each CDR3. A D gene is named only where the DNA matches it firmly. For some rows the clone size is stated as once, few or many, or as a class when expanded; others skip it.

TRBJ2-1 | once | TRBV18 | NA | TGTGCCAGCTCGGGGAGCAGTAACGGTGAGCAGTTCTTC | CASSGSSNGEQFF
TRBJ1-5 | NA | TRBV10-2 | NA | TGCGCCAGCAGTGAGTCGTATGGGGCGGGAGGCAATCAGCCCCAGCATTTT | CASSESYGAGGNQPQHF
TRBJ2-6 | NA | TRBV28 | NA | TGTGCCAGCAGCAGATGGACAGTAACTGGGGCCAACGTCCTGACTTTC | CASSRWTVTGANVLTF
TRBJ2-5 | once | TRBV7-7 | NA | TGTGCCAGCAGCTTACTCCAGGCTAAAGAGACCCAGTACTTC | CASSLLQAKETQYF
TRBJ1-4 | NA | TRBV6-8 | NA | TGTGCCAGCAGTTACGCGGGAGTTGAAGGAAAACTGTTTTTT | CASSYAGVEGKLFF
TRBJ1-2 | NA | TRBV19 | NA | TGTGCCAGTAGTATAAATTATGAGGACGCCCTTGGCTACACCTTC | CASSINYEDALGYTF
TRBJ2-1 | NA | TRBV5-1 | TRBD1 | TGCGCCAGCAGCTTGGGAAAGGGACAGGGGGCAGGTGAGCAGTTCTTC | CASSLGKGQGAGEQFF
TRBJ2-2 | few | TRBV19 | NA | TGTGCCAGTAGCCTCGACGGGTCGAACACCGGGGAGCTGTTTTTT | CASSLDGSNTGELFF
TRBJ2-7 | few | TRBV19 | NA | TGTGCCAGTAGTCGAAAGGGGGGACAGTCCTACGAGCAGTACTTC | CASSRKGGQSYEQYF
TRBJ2-7 | NA | TRBV2 | TRBD2 | TGTGCCAGCACGGGACTAGCGGGAGACGTAAGCGAGCAGTACTTC | CASTGLAGDVSEQYF
TRBJ2-1 | NA | TRBV29-1 | NA | TGCAGCGTTGAAAAGGGGGACATCTCCTACAATGAGCAGTTCTTC | CSVEKGDISYNEQFF
TRBJ2-7 | NA | TRBV7-6 | TRBD1 | TGTGCCAGCAGCTTAGGACAGGGGAGCGACGAGCAGTACTTC | CASSLGQGSDEQYF
TRBJ1-2 | NA | TRBV5-1 | NA | TGCGCCAGCCGGGTGTTTAGTGGATTCGGCCAGGGCTACACCTTC | CASRVFSGFGQGYTF
TRBJ2-3 | few | TRBV28 | TRBD2 | TGTGCCAGCAGTCCCGGAAGCGGGAGGTCGGCAGATACGCAGTATTTT | CASSPGSGRSADTQYF
TRBJ2-7 | NA | TRBV15 | NA | TGTGCCACCAGGGTCGGGACTGGAAGCTCCTACGAGCAGTACTTC | CATRVGTGSSYEQYF
TRBJ1-2 | NA | TRBV11-3 | TRBD1 | TGTGCCAGCAGCCAACTGGGGACAGGTCCTTATGGCTACACCTTC | CASSQLGTGPYGYTF
TRBJ2-5 | NA | TRBV30 | NA | TGTGCCTGGAGCGACTCGAGAGAGACCCAGTACTTC | CAWSDSRETQYF
TRBJ2-7 | once | TRBV19 | TRBD2 | TGTGCCAGTAGCGGGAGGAGCTACGAGCAGTACTTC | CASSGRSYEQYF
TRBJ2-1 | NA | TRBV18 | NA | TGTGCCAGCTCACTTAGCAGCAATGAGCAGTTCTTC | CASSLSSNEQFF
TRBJ2-1 | NA | TRBV5-1 | NA | TGCGCCAGCAGCTATCGGGACGCCGGCAATGAGCAGTTCTTC | CASSYRDAGNEQFF
TRBJ2-5 | NA | TRBV18 | NA | TGTGCCAGCTCACCCCTAGGGGGTTACCAAGAGACCCAGTACTTC | CASSPLGGYQETQYF
TRBJ2-7 | few | TRBV19 | NA | TGTACCAGTAGTCCAGGGACCTGGAGCTACGAGCAGTACTTC | CTSSPGTWSYEQYF
TRBJ1-6 | NA | TRBV6-8 | NA | TGTGCCAGCAGTTACCCGACCGGAGGGAATTCACCCCTCCACTTT | CASSYPTGGNSPLHF
TRBJ2-3 | NA | TRBV25-1 | TRBD1 | TGTGCCAGCAGTGCCGACAGGGGGCTCAGCGATACGCAGTATTTT | CASSADRGLSDTQYF
TRBJ2-6 | NA | TRBV6-8 | NA | TGTGCCAGCAGTTACTCCCCCGGGTCTTACTCTGGGGCCAACGTCCTGACTTTC | CASSYSPGSYSGANVLTF
TRBJ1-2 | NA | TRBV14 | NA | TGTGCCAGCAGCCGGGACCTAAACTATGGCTACACCTTC | CASSRDLNYGYTF
TRBJ2-3 | NA | TRBV18 | NA | TGTGCCAGCTCACCCGGGGTTGAAGATACGCAGTATTTT | CASSPGVEDTQYF
TRBJ2-1 | NA | TRBV30 | TRBD2 | TGTGCCTGGAGTGCTAGCGGGTACAATGAGCAGTTCTTC | CAWSASGYNEQFF
TRBJ2-2 | NA | TRBV30 | NA | TGTGCCTGGAGTGTGGCAGGGCTGAACACCGGGGAGCTGTTTTTT | CAWSVAGLNTGELFF
TRBJ2-7 | NA | TRBV11-3 | TRBD2 | TGTGCCAGCAGATCAGCGGGAAGAACCTACGAGCAGTACTTC | CASRSAGRTYEQYF
TRBJ2-1 | NA | TRBV6-8 | TRBD2 | TGTGCCATCAGGACCAGCGGGAGCTCCTACAATGAGCAGTTCTTC | CAIRTSGSSYNEQFF
TRBJ1-4 | NA | TRBV15 | NA | TGTGCCACCAGCAGTCCCACGGAACGCGTGGCAACTAATGAAAAACTGTTTTTT | CATSSPTERVATNEKLFF
TRBJ2-7 | once | TRBV5-1 | TRBD2 | TGCGCCAGCAGCTCCCTAGCGGGAGACTACGAGCAGTACTTC | CASSSLAGDYEQYF
TRBJ2-1 | NA | TRBV4-1 | TRBD2 | TGCGCCAGCAGCTTTCGGCGGGAGTACAATGAGCAGTTCTTC | CASSFRREYNEQFF
TRBJ2-2 | NA | TRBV7-2 | NA | TGTGCCAGCAGCTTTGGGCAGGGAGGGGAGCTGTTTTTT | CASSFGQGGELFF
TRBJ1-6 | NA | TRBV5-1 | TRBD1 | TGCGCCAGCAGCTTGGAGCTGGACAGGGGTTCACCCCTCCACTTT | CASSLELDRGSPLHF
TRBJ2-3 | few | TRBV29-1 | NA | TGCAGTGGGAGAACAGACACAGATACGCAGTATTTT | CSGRTDTDTQYF
TRBJ1-1 | NA | TRBV6-8 | NA | TGTGCCGCAAGACCGAGACTCGACACTGAAGCTTTCTTT | CAARPRLDTEAFF
TRBJ1-5 | NA | TRBV19 | TRBD1 | TGTGCCAGTAGTATGGTCGAGACAGGGGGAGGTCAGCCCCAGCATTTT | CASSMVETGGGQPQHF
TRBJ2-3 | NA | TRBV4-1 | NA | TGCGCCAGTAGCCAGACAACAGATACGCAGTATTTT | CASSQTTDTQYF
TRBJ1-1 | NA | TRBV28 | TRBD1 | TGTGCCAGCACCCCCCCAGGGGGGACTGAAGCTTTCTTT | CASTPPGGTEAFF
TRBJ2-3 | large | TRBV14 | NA | TGTGCCAGCAGCCAGGGAAGCACAGATACGCAGTATTTT | CASSQGSTDTQYF
TRBJ1-1 | NA | TRBV11-3 | NA | TGTGCCAGCAGCAAAATAGGAGGGACTCTGAACACTGAAGCTTTCTTT | CASSKIGGTLNTEAFF
TRBJ1-1 | NA | TRBV4-1 | NA | TGCGCCAGCAGCCAAGAAGCTGGAGTTGTTGAAGCTTTCTTT | CASSQEAGVVEAFF
TRBJ2-1 | NA | TRBV5-1 | TRBD2 | TGCGCCAGCAGCTTGGGGTCGGGAGGAGGCAATGAGCAGTTCTTC | CASSLGSGGGNEQFF
TRBJ2-1 | NA | TRBV11-3 | NA | TGTGCCAGCAGACCGGTCCAGAGCTCCTACAATGAGCAGTTCTTC | CASRPVQSSYNEQFF
TRBJ1-1 | NA | TRBV29-1 | TRBD1 | TGCAGCGCAAGATGGAGGGGGCTCGACACTGAAGCTTTCTTT | CSARWRGLDTEAFF
TRBJ2-7 | hyperexpanded | TRBV11-3 | TRBD2 | TGTGCCAGCAGCCAGGGACTAGCAATCTACGAGCAGTACTTC | CASSQGLAIYEQYF
TRBJ2-1 | NA | TRBV19 | NA | TGTGCCAGTAGTCTGGACCAGGGGTGGGGCTGGACGGAGCAGTTCTTC | CASSLDQGWGWTEQFF
TRBJ2-6 | hyperexpanded | TRBV19 | NA | TGTGCCAGTAGTATGGACCGTCCTGGGGCCAACGTCCTGACTTTC | CASSMDRPGANVLTF